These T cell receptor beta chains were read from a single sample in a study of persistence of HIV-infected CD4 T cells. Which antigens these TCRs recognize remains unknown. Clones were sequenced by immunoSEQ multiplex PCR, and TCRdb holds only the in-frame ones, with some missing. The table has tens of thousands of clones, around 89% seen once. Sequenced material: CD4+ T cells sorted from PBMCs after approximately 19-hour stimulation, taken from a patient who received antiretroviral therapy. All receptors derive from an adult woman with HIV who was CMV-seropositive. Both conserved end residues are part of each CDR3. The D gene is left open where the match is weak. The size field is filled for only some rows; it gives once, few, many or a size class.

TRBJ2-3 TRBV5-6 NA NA CASSYLGGRNTDTQYF TGTGCCAGCAGCTACCTAGGGGGGCGAAACACAGATACGCAGTATTTT
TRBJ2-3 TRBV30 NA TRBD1 CASEGGQGARDTQYF TGTGCCTCTGAAGGGGGACAGGGGGCGAGAGATACGCAGTATTTT
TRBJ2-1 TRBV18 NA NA CASSERQGFEQFF TGTGCCAGCTCAGAACGGCAGGGATTTGAGCAGTTCTTC
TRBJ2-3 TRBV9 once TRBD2 CASSALAGGYTDTQYF TGTGCCAGCAGCGCGCTAGCGGGGGGTTACACAGATACGCAGTATTTT
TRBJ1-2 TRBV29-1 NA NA CSVERGNGYTF TGCAGCGTTGAGAGGGGAAACGGCTACACCTTC
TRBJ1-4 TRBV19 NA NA CASSIRGSAGEKLFF TGTGCCAGTAGTATTCGGGGGTCGGCCGGCGAAAAACTGTTTTTT
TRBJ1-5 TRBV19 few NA CASMSRAGYSNQPQHF TGTGCCAGTATGTCGCGGGCAGGGTATAGCAATCAGCCCCAGCATTTT
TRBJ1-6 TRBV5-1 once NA CASSSSNPGRINSPLHF TGCGCCAGCAGCTCTTCCAACCCGGGACGAATCAATTCACCCCTCCACTTT
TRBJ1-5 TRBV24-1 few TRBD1 CATSDGGTGGRPQHF TGTGCCACCAGTGACGGAGGGACAGGGGGACGGCCCCAGCATTTT
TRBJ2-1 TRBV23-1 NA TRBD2 CASSQSSGLALNEQFF TGCGCCAGCAGTCAATCTTCAGGACTAGCGCTAAATGAGCAGTTCTTC
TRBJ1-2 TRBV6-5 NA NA CASSYSLEGDGYTF TGTGCCAGCAGTTACTCGTTGGAGGGGGATGGCTACACCTTC
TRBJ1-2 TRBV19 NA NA CASSVFNGYTF TGTGCCAGTAGTGTGTTTAATGGCTACACCTTC
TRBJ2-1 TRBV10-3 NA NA CAISEFSDEQFF TGTGCCATCAGTGAGTTCTCGGATGAGCAGTTCTTC
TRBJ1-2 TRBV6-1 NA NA CASSEALDLRRGYTF TGTGCCAGCAGTGAAGCTTTGGACCTGCGACGAGGCTACACCTTC
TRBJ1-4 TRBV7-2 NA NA CASSPGWTNEKLFF TGTGCCAGCAGCCCAGGTTGGACCAATGAAAAACTGTTTTTT